The clone carrying this T cell receptor (beta chain) was seen a handful of times. Its antigen is undetermined. This specimen includes other DNA sequences encoding the same CDR3. Germline CDR1 and CDR2: MNHEY and SMNVEV (reference sequence). The CDR3 is made up of 16 amino acids. V lost 6 bases and J lost 6; bases outside the gene matches: 8. Investigators reverse transcribed all isolated RNA, so they sequenced expressed TCRB transcripts. The data were produced by immunoSEQ multiplex PCR, yet TCRdb's version contains in-frame clones alone and is incomplete. The sample comprises tens of thousands of clones, 45% to 50% of which are singletons, and 0.7% rests with the top ten. The data derive from a study of beta chain features in type 1 diabetes. Study conclusions and caveats: For type 1 diabetes patients, VDJ junctions showed fewer insertions and more deletions. Naive, central memory and Treg TCRB repertoires seemed to resemble each other more closely in patients than they did in healthy donors. Shorter TCRB CDR3s, moderately but significantly so, marked every one of the four CD4+ subsets in Type 1 diabetes patients.

Sequences were obtained from central memory CD4+ T cells from blood. The chain uses TRBV27 and TRBJ2-1, with 13 bases aligning to TRBD2. This clonotype was sampled from a man younger than 40 with type 1 diabetes. The CDR3 is CASSLVRLAGGNEQFF. The CDR3 region has the DNA TGTGCCAGCAGCCTAGTGAGACTAGCGGGAGGCAATGAGCAGTTCTTC.